Listed here is a single T cell receptor beta chain. Generated by immunoSEQ multiplex PCR, the TCRdb table keeps only in-frame clones and is missing some. Altogether about 72,000 clones are present, 80% to 85% being singletons, with the ten largest covering about 2.5%. Losses at the gene ends were 7 bases for V and 0 bases for J; bases not matched to a gene: 7. Germline CDR1 and CDR2: MNHEY and SMNVEV (reference sequence). The CDR3 contains 15 residues. The source of the sample is a study of OX40 agonist ivuxolimab in advanced cancers. As for the study in general: Averaging around 60 years in age, with a range of roughly 20 to 90, the cohort was around 83% male.

The sequencing here drew on CD4+ or CD8+ T cells sorted from blood, taken in a trial of the OX40 agonist ivuxolimab. The V and J genes are TRBV27 and TRBJ2-3, with 7 bases fitting TRBD2. The TCR comes from an adult with an advanced solid tumor such as melanoma, head and neck, liver or kidney cancer. CDR3: CASNSLASSTDTQYF. CDR3 nucleotide sequence: TGTGCCAGCAACTCACTAGCGTCGAGCACAGATACGCAGTATTTT.